This T cell receptor beta chain was documented in a study of blood T cell repertoires in COVID-19. This CDR3 region has 13 residues. Trimming stripped 1 base from V and 10 bases from J, with 8 bases between. CDR1 is SGHDN, CDR2 FVKESK, per germline. This table comes from immunoSEQ multiplex PCR, and its TCRdb copy is limited to in-frame clones, with some not included. The sample lists 15,000 to 20,000 clones; approximately 88% were seen once. Sequenced input: peripheral blood. This chain joins TRBV14 and TRBJ1-6; D not certain. The clonotype comes from a man in his 60s with acute or convalescent COVID-19. The CDR3 spells CASSQGSGSPLHF. The CDR3 coding sequence is TGTGCCAGCAGCCAAGGGTCGGGGTCACCCCTCCACTTT.